Sequencing of this T cell receptor beta chain was carried out in a study of blood T cell repertoires in COVID-19. With V trimmed by 6 bases and J by 2 bases, 3 bases remained unmatched. Germline CDR1 MNHEY, CDR2 SVGAGI. The CDR3 covers 14 residues. Measured with immunoSEQ multiplex PCR; TCRdb has only the in-frame clones, and not every one. The sample has some 220,000 clones, over 90% seen once. The clonotype comes from a young man with COVID-19, enrolled during active disease. The chain couples TRBV6-5 to TRBJ2-1; 8 bases are a match to TRBD2. The sample was peripheral blood. The CDR3 region is CASRLAGTYNEQFF. CDR3 in DNA: TGTGCCAGCAGGTTAGCGGGGACCTACAATGAGCAGTTCTTC.